Following are 19 T cell receptor beta chains from one sample sequenced in a study of graft-versus-host responses after intestinal transplantation. Lymphocytes from graft epithelium and lamina propria were isolated. The protocol was immunoSEQ multiplex PCR, while the TCRdb copy is restricted to in-frame clones and leaves out a portion. This sample has over 7,500 clones, with about 63% found just once. The sample here was ileum tissue, taken 450 to 480 days after transplant. The receptors were gathered from a human patient who received an intestinal transplant, so some T cells may come from the graft donor.

V gene TRBV5-5 combines with J gene TRBJ1-5, with no clear D. With 3 bases removed from V and 0 bases from J, the gap between germline ends came to 7 bases. This CDR3 has 14 amino acids. In germline, CDR1 is SGHKS, CDR2 YYEKEE (reference sequence). The CDR3 DNA sequence: TGTGCCAGCAGCTGGACCGATAGCAATCAGCCCCAGCATTTT. Protein product: CASSWTDSNQPQHF.

This clone appeared a single time. The junction departs from the called germline gene at one end, perhaps through a read error. This chain joins TRBV5-1 and TRBJ2-3; a possible D gene is TRBD1 (6 bases). The CDR3 has 15 residues. Per the germline V gene, CDR1 is SGHRS and CDR2 is YFSETQ. The CDR3, as DNA: TGCGCCAGCAGCTTGAAGGGGGAACGCACAGAAACGCAGTATTTT. It specifies CASSLKGERTETQYF.

By sample share, this clone is medium-sized. This chain links TRBV27 with TRBJ1-5; 8 bases match TRBD1. Germline V gene data show CDR1 as MNHEY and CDR2 as SMNVEV (reference sequence). The CDR3 consists of 15 residues. J lost 7 bases, V lost 6 bases, and 11 bases had no gene match. The CDR3, as DNA: TGTGCCAGCAGGCCCCTGATCAGGGGGCTCCAGCCCCAGCATTTT. Its translation is CASRPLIRGLQPQHF.

This chain links TRBV5-1 with TRBJ2-2, with 8 nucleotides matching TRBD1. This CDR3 has 17 amino acids. Germline CDR1 SGHRS, CDR2 YFSETQ. J was trimmed by 4 bases and V by 4 bases; bases with no gene match: 12. In DNA form, the CDR3 reads TGCGCCAGCAGCGTACCACAGGGGGAGAGATTCACCGGGGAGCTGTTTTTT. Its translation is CASSVPQGERFTGELFF. Combining the CDR3 with reference TRBV5-1 and TRBJ2-2 gives the whole variable domain KAGVTQTPRYLIKTRGQQVTLSCSPISGHRSVSWYQQTPGQGLQFLFEYFSETQRNKGNFPGRFSGRQFSNSRSEMNVSTLELGDSALYLCASSVPQGERFTGELFFGEGSRLTVL.

This clone counts as medium-sized (0.01 to 0.1%). The chain joins TRBV12-5 to TRBJ2-2; unclear D gene. The CDR3 runs 14 residues. Germline CDR1 and CDR2: LGHNT and FRNRAP. Trimming left V 1 base short and J 3 bases short, with 6 bases between. DNA for the CDR3: TGTGCTAGTGGTTTGGGACAACACACCGGGGAGCTGTTTTTT. This codes for CASGLGQHTGELFF.

The chain couples TRBV7-3 to TRBJ2-2; either TRBD1 or TRBD2 may supply D (5 bases each). V lost 5 bases to trimming and J lost 1 base, with 14 bases between them. CDR1 and CDR2 (germline): SGHTA, FQGTGA. CDR3 length equals 16 residues. The CDR3 coding sequence is TGTGCCAGCAGCCTCGGGACCCCGGGGAACACCGGGGAGCTGTTTTTT. This encodes CASSLGTPGNTGELFF. Full variable domain (remainder filled in from reference TRBV7-3 and TRBJ2-2): GAGVSQTPSNKVTEKGKYVELRCDPISGHTALYWYRQSLGQGPEFLIYFQGTGAADDSGLPNDRFFAVRPEGSVSTLKIQRTERGDSAVYLCASSLGTPGNTGELFFGEGSRLTVL.

This rearrangement joins TRBV29-1 to TRBJ1-2; 7 nucleotides agree with TRBD1. Per the germline V gene, CDR1 is SQVTM and CDR2 is ANQGSEA. The CDR3 has 10 residues. The V and J ends lost 3 bases and 9 bases, in that order; junction bases with no gene match: 1. CDR3 loop: CSVETGSYTF. As DNA, the CDR3 is TGCAGCGTTGAGACAGGGAGCTACACCTTC.

This clone was found a few times. The rearrangement joins TRBV27 to TRBJ1-6, with D possibly matching TRBD1 (5 bases). The CDR3 contains 15 residues. V dropped 3 bases and J dropped 10 bases, with 16 bases sitting between them. Germline CDR1 reads MNHEY; CDR2 reads SMNVEV (reference sequence). The chain's CDR3 is CASSFLAGWGSPLHF. In DNA, the CDR3 is TGTGCCAGCAGTTTTTTGGCCGGCTGGGGGTCACCCCTCCACTTT.

The rearrangement joins TRBV5-1 to TRBJ2-3, with 10 bases aligning to TRBD1. CDR1 and CDR2 (germline): SGHRS, YFSETQ. There are 16 residues in the CDR3. The J segment lost 3 bases and the V segment lost 4 bases, leaving 8 bases of the junction unmatched. For the CDR3, the DNA is TGCGCCAGCAGCCCCCCGACAGGGGGCGGTACAGATACGCAGTATTTT. Its translation: CASSPPTGGGTDTQYF.

This clone was counted a few times. This chain joins TRBV11-2 and TRBJ2-5; unclear D gene. V gave up 8 bases and J gave up 2 bases, with 18 bases separating them. Germline CDR1 reads SGHAT; CDR2 reads FQNNGV. CDR3 size: 15 residues. The CDR3 reads CASAGLFQSQETQYF. DNA of the CDR3: TGTGCCAGCGCCGGCTTATTTCAATCACAAGAGACCCAGTACTTC.

This rearrangement joins TRBV6-5 to TRBJ1-1; D unclear. CDR3 length: 13 amino acids. V dropped 4 bases and J dropped 11 bases, with 17 bases sitting between them. In germline, CDR1 is MNHEY, CDR2 SVGAGI. The DNA for the CDR3 is TGTGCCAGCAGTTCTTACCTCTTCTGGTGGGCTTTCTTT. Translating it yields CASSSYLFWWAFF.

This rearrangement joins TRBV29-1 to TRBJ2-3; D uncertain. The CDR3 has 13 amino acids. CDR1 is SQVTM and CDR2 is ANQGSEA in the germline V gene. Trimming took off 3 bases at V and 0 bases at J, with 7 bases between the two ends. The CDR3 loop reads CSVEDTSTDTQYF. The CDR3 region has the DNA TGCAGCGTTGAGGATACTAGCACAGATACGCAGTATTTT.

This clone was counted a single time. The gene calls are TRBV5-1 and TRBJ2-3; either TRBD1 or TRBD2 may supply D (6 bases each). The CDR3 is 15 amino acids. V was cut by 3 bases and J by 3 bases, with 14 bases left in between. Germline lookup yields CDR1 SGHRS and CDR2 YFSETQ. This chain's CDR3 is CASSSRGAQTDTQYF. The CDR3, as DNA: TGCGCCAGCAGCTCAAGGGGGGCTCAGACAGATACGCAGTATTTT.

The V gene is TRBV28, the J gene TRBJ2-7; D not certain. The CDR3 loop spans 14 amino acids. The ends were cut back, 4 bases at V and 3 bases at J, with 13 bases in the middle. Germline V gives CDR1 MDHEN, CDR2 SYDVKM. CDR3 amino acids: CASSSSDRYYEQYF. DNA of the CDR3: TGTGCCAGCAGTTCCTCGGACCGGTACTACGAGCAGTACTTC.

This sequence joins TRBV10-1 and TRBJ2-3; D gene unclear. The V gene lost 2 bases and the J gene lost 0 bases, with 6 bases spanning the gap. The germline CDR1 and CDR2 sequences are WNHNN and SYGVQD (reference sequence). The CDR3 sequence is 14 residues long. The CDR3 coding sequence is TGCGCCAGCAGTGAGAGTCTCAGCACAGATACGCAGTATTTT. Its translation is CASSESLSTDTQYF.

The chain recombines TRBV18 with TRBJ2-7; possible D gene TRBD2, 5 bases. Trimming cost V 2 bases and J 2 bases, with 13 bases left between them. The CDR3 is made up of 15 amino acids. CDR1 and CDR2 from the germline V gene are KGHSH and LQKENI. CDR3: CASSPSAGQTYEQYV. DNA for the CDR3: TGTGCCAGCTCACCATCTGCGGGCCAAACCTACGAGCAGTACGTC.

This sequence joins TRBV4-1 and TRBJ2-2, with D tentatively TRBD1 (7 bases). The V end lost 4 bases, the J end lost 4 bases, and 19 bases lay between the germline ends. The CDR3 sequence is 17 residues long. Germline lookup yields CDR1 MGHRA and CDR2 YSYEKL. The CDR3 bases are TGCGCCAGCAGCCTCCCACGGGCAGGGGGGATCACCGGGGAGCTGTTTTTT. Translating it yields CASSLPRAGGITGELFF.

This chain connects TRBV29-1 to TRBJ2-5, with a possible D match to TRBD2 (6 bases). This CDR3 has 13 amino acids. With 3 bases removed from V and 0 bases from J, the gap between germline ends came to 8 bases. Germline V gene lookup returns CDR1 SQVTM and CDR2 ANQGSEA. CDR3 loop: CSVDTSNQETQYF. The CDR3 nucleotides read TGCAGCGTTGATACTAGCAACCAAGAGACCCAGTACTTC.

The CDR3 loop reads CASRIDTGVAQYF. The CDR3 DNA reads as TGTGCCAGCAGAATAGACACCGGGGTGGCCCAGTACTTC. The V and J genes are TRBV6-1 and TRBJ2-5, with D tentatively TRBD2 (5 bases). Deletions cut 6 bases from V and 9 bases from J, with 17 bases between. This CDR3 region has 13 residues. In germline, CDR1 is MNHNS, CDR2 SASEGT.